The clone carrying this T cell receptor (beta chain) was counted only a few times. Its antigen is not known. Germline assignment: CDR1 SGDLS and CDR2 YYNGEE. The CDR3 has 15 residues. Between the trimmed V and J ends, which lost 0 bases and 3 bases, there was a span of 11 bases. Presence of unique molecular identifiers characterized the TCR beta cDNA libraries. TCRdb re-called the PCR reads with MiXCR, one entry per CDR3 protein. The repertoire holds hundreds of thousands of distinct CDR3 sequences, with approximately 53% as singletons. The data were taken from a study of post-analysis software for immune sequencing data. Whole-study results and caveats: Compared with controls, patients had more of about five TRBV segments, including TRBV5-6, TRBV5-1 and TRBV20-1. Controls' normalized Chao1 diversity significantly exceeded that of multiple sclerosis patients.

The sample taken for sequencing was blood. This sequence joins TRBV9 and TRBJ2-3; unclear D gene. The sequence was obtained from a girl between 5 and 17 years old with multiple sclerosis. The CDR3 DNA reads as TGTGCCAGCAGCGTAGCTCAAGAGATAACAGATACGCAGTATTTT. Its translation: CASSVAQEITDTQYF. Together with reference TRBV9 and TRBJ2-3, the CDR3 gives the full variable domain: DSGVTQTPKHLITATGQRVTLRCSPRSGDLSVYWYQQSLDQGLQFLIQYYNGEERAKGNILERFSAQQFPDLHSELNLSSLELGDSALYFCASSVAQEITDTQYFGPGTRLTVL.